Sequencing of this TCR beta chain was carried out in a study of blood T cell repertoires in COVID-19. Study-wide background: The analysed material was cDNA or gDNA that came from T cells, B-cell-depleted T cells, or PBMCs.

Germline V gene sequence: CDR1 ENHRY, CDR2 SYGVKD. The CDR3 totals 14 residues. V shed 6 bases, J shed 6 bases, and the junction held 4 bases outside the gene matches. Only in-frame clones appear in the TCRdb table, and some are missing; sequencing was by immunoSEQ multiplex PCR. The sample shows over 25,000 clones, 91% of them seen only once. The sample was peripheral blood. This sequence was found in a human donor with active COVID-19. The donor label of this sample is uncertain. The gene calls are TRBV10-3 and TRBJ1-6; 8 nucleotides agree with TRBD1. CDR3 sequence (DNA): TGTGCCATCAGGAGGACAGGGACTAATTCACCCCTCCACTTT. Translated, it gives CAIRRTGTNSPLHF.